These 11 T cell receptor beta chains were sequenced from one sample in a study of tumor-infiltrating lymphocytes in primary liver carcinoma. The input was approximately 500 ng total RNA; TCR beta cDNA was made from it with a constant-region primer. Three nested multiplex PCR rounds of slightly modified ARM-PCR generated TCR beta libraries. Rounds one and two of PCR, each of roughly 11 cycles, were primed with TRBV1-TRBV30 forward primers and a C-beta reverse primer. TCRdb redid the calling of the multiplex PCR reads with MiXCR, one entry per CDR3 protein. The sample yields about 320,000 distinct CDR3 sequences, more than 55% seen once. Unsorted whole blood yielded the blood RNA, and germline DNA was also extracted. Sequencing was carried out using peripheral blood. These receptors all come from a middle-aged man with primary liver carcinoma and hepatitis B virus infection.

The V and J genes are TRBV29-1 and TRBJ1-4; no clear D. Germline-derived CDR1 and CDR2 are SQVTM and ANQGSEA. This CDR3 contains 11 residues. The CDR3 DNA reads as TGCAGTGGTACATTCCGAGAAAAACTGTTTTTT. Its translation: CSGTFREKLFF. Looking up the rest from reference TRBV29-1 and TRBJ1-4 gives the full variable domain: SAVISQKPSRDICQRGTSLTIQCQVDSQVTMMFWYRQQPGQSLTLIATANQGSEATYESGFVIDKFPISRPNLTFSTLTVSNMSPEDSSIYLCSGTFREKLFFGSGTQLSVL.

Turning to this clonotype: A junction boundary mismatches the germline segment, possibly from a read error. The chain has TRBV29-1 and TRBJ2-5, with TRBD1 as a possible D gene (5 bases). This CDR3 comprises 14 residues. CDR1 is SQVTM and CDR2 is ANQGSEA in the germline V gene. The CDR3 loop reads CSLEDIGQGETQYF. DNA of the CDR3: TGCAGCCTTGAAGATATCGGACAAGGAGAGACCCAGTACTTC.

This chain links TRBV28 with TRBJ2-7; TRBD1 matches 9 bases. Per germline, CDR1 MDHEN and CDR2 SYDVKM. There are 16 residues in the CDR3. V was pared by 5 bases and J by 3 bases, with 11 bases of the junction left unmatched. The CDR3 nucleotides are TGTGCCAGCAGTCGCCGGGACAGGGTTCGAGACTACGAGCAGTACTTC. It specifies CASSRRDRVRDYEQYF.

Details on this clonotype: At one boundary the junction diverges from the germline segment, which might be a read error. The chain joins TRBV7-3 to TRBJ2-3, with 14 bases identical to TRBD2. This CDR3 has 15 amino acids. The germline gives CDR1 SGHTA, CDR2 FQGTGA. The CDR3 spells CVSSLGLAGADTQYF. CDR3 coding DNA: TGTGTCAGCAGCTTGGGACTAGCGGGAGCAGATACGCAGTATTTT.

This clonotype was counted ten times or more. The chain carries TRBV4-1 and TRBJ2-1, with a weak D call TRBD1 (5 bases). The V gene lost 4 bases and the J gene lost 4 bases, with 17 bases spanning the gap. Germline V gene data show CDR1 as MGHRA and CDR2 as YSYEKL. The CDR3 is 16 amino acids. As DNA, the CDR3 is TGCGCCAGCAGCCTTTCGGACACCTTGGGGTACAATGAGCAGTTCTTC. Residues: CASSLSDTLGYNEQFF.

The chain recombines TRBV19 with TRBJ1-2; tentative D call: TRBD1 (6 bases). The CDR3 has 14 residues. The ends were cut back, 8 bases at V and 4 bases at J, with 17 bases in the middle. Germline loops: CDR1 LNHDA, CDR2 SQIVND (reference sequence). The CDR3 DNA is TGTGCCAGTGGCCGGTCGGGGGGCCGCTATGGCTACACCTTC. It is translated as CASGRSGGRYGYTF.

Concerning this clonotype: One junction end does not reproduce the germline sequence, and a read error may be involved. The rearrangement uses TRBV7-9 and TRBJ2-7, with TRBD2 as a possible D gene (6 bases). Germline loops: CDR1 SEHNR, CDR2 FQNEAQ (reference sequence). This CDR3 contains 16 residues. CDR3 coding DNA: TGTGTCAGCAACTCCCCGGATGGTAGCGGCTCCTACGAGCAGTACTTC. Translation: CVSNSPDGSGSYEQYF.

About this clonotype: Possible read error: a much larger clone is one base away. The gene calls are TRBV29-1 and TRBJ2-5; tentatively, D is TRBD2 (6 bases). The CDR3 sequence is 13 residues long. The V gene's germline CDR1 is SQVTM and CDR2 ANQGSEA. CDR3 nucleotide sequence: TGCAGCGCTGAGGGAGGAGGGTCTGGGACCGAGTACTTC. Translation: CSAEGGGSGTEYF.

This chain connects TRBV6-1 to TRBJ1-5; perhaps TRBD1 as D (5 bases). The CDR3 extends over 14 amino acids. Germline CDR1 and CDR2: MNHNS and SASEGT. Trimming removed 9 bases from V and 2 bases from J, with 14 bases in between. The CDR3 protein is CARREDRRNQPQHF. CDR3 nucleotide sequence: TGTGCCAGGAGAGAAGACAGACGCAATCAGCCCCAGCATTTT.

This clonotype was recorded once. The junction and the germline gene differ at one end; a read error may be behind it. The CDR3: CASGRGSGANALTF. The CDR3 DNA follows: TGTGCCAGCGGACGGGGGAGCGGGGCCAACGCCCTGACTTTC. J is TRBJ2-6 and V is TRBV12-3 or TRBV12-4, with 7 bases fitting TRBD2. This CDR3 is 14 amino acids long.

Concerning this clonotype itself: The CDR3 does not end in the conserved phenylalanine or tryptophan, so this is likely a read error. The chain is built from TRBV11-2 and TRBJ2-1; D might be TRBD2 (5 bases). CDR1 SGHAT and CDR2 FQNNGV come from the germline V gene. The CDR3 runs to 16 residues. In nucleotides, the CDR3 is TGTGCCAGCAGCTTAGAAGGCCGGGGTTCCTGCAATGAGCAGTTCCTC. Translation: CASSLEGRGSCNEQFL.